This record looks at one T cell receptor beta chain sequence and its context. Its target antigen remains unknown. No base quality information exists; no much larger clone differs at one position. Each collaborating institution followed its own protocols to collect whole blood in K2EDTA tubes. For TCRbeta analysis, collaborators shipped samples as frozen whole blood, isolated PBMCs, or DNA extracted from either of those sample types. The data stem from a study of blood T cell repertoires in COVID-19 (dated by TCRdb to the early 2020s). For the wider study: Samples from collaborators originated in the United States, Italy and Spain and spanned both the acute and convalescent phases of COVID-19. The prospective study material was composed of cDNA or gDNA derived from T cells, B-cell-depleted T cells, or PBMCs. The dataset comprised deeply sampled blood TCRbeta repertoires from subjects exposed to, actively infected with, or recovered from COVID-19. The repertoires were made available in a free public database intended to serve as a resource for research on the immune response to SARS-CoV-2. The samples were drawn from two sources: the first 160 participants of the ongoing ImmuneRACE study, and 1,000 to 1,500 subjects contributed by 6 global collaborators. A de-identified subject ID, COVID-19 status, age in years and sex were almost always included in the sample metadata. Where HLA class I and class II types were available, the types were taken from metadata supplied by the sample provider, not from assay-based typing. Here is what the overall study found, with its caveats: The quantity of clinical and demographic metadata differed by source and by participant and was supplied without curation.

TCRbeta CDR3 regions were amplified from genomic DNA using the immunoSEQ Assay, a bias-controlled multiplex PCR. The authors' pipeline ran thus. Nucleated cell counts per sample were estimated from amplification of reference gene primers within the assay. To quantify the absolute abundance of each unique TCRbeta CDR3 rearrangement, sequence reads were collapsed and filtered. For each sample, productive Simpson clonality was calculated as the square root of Simpson's diversity index across productive rearrangements. This is the immuneACCESS table as TCRdb keeps it, with only in-frame sequences that have V and J called. A part of the clones is gone; compared with another copy, unresolved V genes explain less than half, and the rest is unexplained. The D gene and trimming were derived from the DNA, and the V and J assignments and clone size from that table. The sample table records 200,000 to 300,000 clones; 85% to 90% of these occur just once. Clones ranked in the top ten supply 6.2% of the sample.

Specimen: peripheral blood. The TCR was taken from a man between 60 and 75 years old with acute or convalescent COVID-19.

The CDR3 protein is CASSQGDRGVVDTQYF. The nucleotide sequence reads TGCGCCAGCAGCCAGGGGGACAGGGGGGTTGTAGATACGCAGTATTTT. Here the chain combines TRBV4-1 and TRBJ2-3, with 11 bases aligning to TRBD1. V is pruned by 3 bases and J by 5 bases, leaving 7 bases of the junction without a gene match. The CDR3 starts with the cysteine, ends with the phenylalanine, and has 16 residues. Just CDR3 DNA is preserved here, 48 bases in frame from base 1. The germline V gene provides CDR1 MGHRA and CDR2 YSYEKL.